This entry lists 26 T cell receptor beta chains sequenced from one sample in a study of response to subunit inactivated influenza vaccine. MiXCR, applied by TCRdb to the RT-PCR reads, yields one record per CDR3 protein. Here the sample spans roughly 700,000 distinct CDR3 sequences, approximately 14% being singletons. Sequenced here: PBMCs from blood, sampled approximately 12 days after vaccination. These TCRs come from a man aged 45-60 years who received an inactivated influenza vaccine.

This clonotype was detected only a few times. V usage is TRBV4-3 and J usage is TRBJ1-4, with D unresolved. Per germline, CDR1 LGHNA and CDR2 YSLEER. The CDR3 runs to 16 residues. Trimming cost V 0 bases and J 7 bases, with 15 bases left between them. DNA for the CDR3: TGCGCCAGCAGCCAAGATGTGGGTGGGAAAGTTGAAAAACTGTTTTTT. Translating gives CASSQDVGGKVEKLFF.

DNA for the CDR3: TGTGCCAGCAGCTTTTTTGGGACTAGCTCAGATACGCAGTATTTT. It codes for CASSFFGTSSDTQYF. The chain joins TRBV7-9 to TRBJ2-3; the match to TRBD2 covers 9 bases. Germline V lookup: CDR1 SEHNR, CDR2 FQNEAQ (reference sequence). The ends lost 3 bases at V and 4 bases at J; junction bases unmatched: 5. The CDR3 is made up of 15 amino acids. The full variable domain, its missing parts supplied by reference TRBV7-9 and TRBJ2-3, is DTGVSQNPRHKITKRGQNVTFRCDPISEHNRLYWYRQTLGQGPEFLTYFQNEAQLEKSRLLSDRFSAERPKGSFSTLEIQRTEQGDSAMYLCASSFFGTSSDTQYFGPGTRLTVL.

This chain uses TRBV6-2 or TRBV6-3 with TRBJ1-2, with D possibly TRBD1 on 6 matching bases. The CDR3 is 12 amino acids. V was pared by 7 bases and J by 4 bases, with 10 bases between. In germline, CDR1 is MNHEY, CDR2 SVGEGT. Here the CDR3 reads CASTDSAYGYTF. CDR3 sequence (DNA): TGTGCCAGCACGGACAGTGCCTATGGCTACACCTTC.

This clonotype was seen more than once but under ten times. The V call is TRBV6-1, the J call TRBJ2-4; possible D gene TRBD1, 5 bases. Germline-derived CDR1 and CDR2 are MNHNS and SASEGT. Trimming left V 7 bases short and J 6 bases short, with 19 bases between. The CDR3 loop spans 15 amino acids. CDR3 nucleotides: TGTGCCAGCACCCCTCTAGACAGCCCTCTAAACATTCAGTACTTC. Amino acid sequence: CASTPLDSPLNIQYF.

The genes are TRBV7-9 and TRBJ1-1, with 8 bases aligning to TRBD1. This CDR3 region has 12 residues. Germline-derived CDR1 and CDR2 are SEHNR and FQNEAQ (reference sequence). V lost 5 bases to trimming and J lost 10 bases; unmatched junction nucleotides: 6. This CDR3 is CASSPRDRRAFF. The CDR3 nucleotides read TGTGCCAGCAGCCCGAGGGACAGGAGAGCTTTCTTT.

This clonotype was found many times. This sequence joins TRBV7-2 and TRBJ2-7; D gene uncertain. Germline V gene sequence: CDR1 SGHTA, CDR2 FQGNSA. The length of the CDR3 is 15 residues. V shed 5 bases and J shed 2 bases, with 16 bases lying between them. This CDR3 is CASSDRNLGTYEQYF. CDR3 coding DNA: TGTGCCAGCAGCGACCGGAACCTAGGTACCTACGAGCAGTACTTC.

This clonotype showed up many times. The V and J genes are TRBV7-8 and TRBJ2-7; no definite D call. From germline, CDR1 is SGHVS and CDR2 FQNEAQ. This CDR3 has 11 residues. The germline V and J ends were trimmed by 7 bases and 9 bases, with 13 bases remaining between them. The CDR3 DNA is TGTGCCAGCACCTCATCTGGGATGCAGTACTTC. Its protein product is CASTSSGMQYF.

The rearrangement uses TRBV11-2 and TRBJ2-3; TRBD2 matches at 11 bases. The CDR3 length is 15 residues. The germline V gene encodes CDR1 SGHAT and CDR2 FQNNGV. Trimming took 1 base from V and 4 from J; bases not matched to a gene: 1. The CDR3 bases are TGTGCCAGCAGCTTAGTAGCGGGGGGGCCAGATACGCAGTATTTT. Its protein is CASSLVAGGPDTQYF.

This clonotype was seen more than once but under ten times. DNA of the CDR3: TGCGCCAGCAGCTACCGACTGGATCAGCCTAATGAGCAGTTCTTC. Translated, it gives CASSYRLDQPNEQFF. The chain uses TRBV5-1 and TRBJ2-1; D gene unclear. This CDR3 spans 15 amino acids. Germline V lookup: CDR1 SGHRS, CDR2 YFSETQ. Trimming left V 3 bases short and J 7 bases short, with 17 bases between.

This clonotype occurred many times. The chain combines TRBV7-9 with TRBJ2-2, with D unresolved. From germline, CDR1 is SEHNR and CDR2 FQNEAQ (reference sequence). Trimming stripped 0 bases from V and 7 bases from J, with 3 bases between. The CDR3 spans 12 residues. CDR3 bases: TGTGCCAGCAGCTTAGCAAGCGGGGAGCTGTTTTTT. Its protein product is CASSLASGELFF.

The rearrangement uses TRBV20-1 and TRBJ1-1, with a possible D match to TRBD1 (5 bases). The CDR3 sequence is 14 residues long. From germline, CDR1 is DFQATT and CDR2 SNEGSKA (reference sequence). The V gene lost 6 bases and the J gene lost 1 base, with 15 bases spanning the gap. The CDR3: CSAIRDSANTEAFF. DNA of the CDR3: TGCAGTGCCATAAGGGACTCCGCGAACACTGAAGCTTTCTTT.

This clonotype was seen a handful of times. The J gene is TRBJ2-3, the V gene TRBV14, with a tentative D call TRBD1 (6 bases). This CDR3 region has 15 residues. Germline CDR1 is SGHDN and CDR2 is FVKESK. V was cut by 2 bases and J by 2 bases, with 11 bases left in between. The DNA of the CDR3 is TGTGCCAGCAGCCAACCCACAGGGACCACAGATACGCAGTATTTT. Its translation is CASSQPTGTTDTQYF.

At least ten counts were recorded for this clonotype. The J gene is TRBJ2-5, the V gene TRBV5-1; TRBD2 matches 8 bases. The CDR3 contains 15 residues. Trimming cost V 5 bases and J 2 bases; bases outside gene matches: 8. Germline V gene lookup returns CDR1 SGHRS and CDR2 YFSETQ. The CDR3 loop is CASRKDGRVQETQYF. The CDR3 DNA is TGCGCCAGCAGGAAAGACGGGAGGGTACAAGAGACCCAGTACTTC.

This chain links TRBV6-1 with TRBJ1-2; a weak D match, TRBD1 (6 bases). V was pared by 7 bases and J by 8 bases, with 20 bases between. This CDR3 has 14 residues. Per the germline V gene, CDR1 is MNHNS and CDR2 is SASEGT. The CDR3 loop reads CASTPGGARYGYTF. CDR3 sequence (DNA): TGTGCCAGCACCCCCGGGGGGGCGCGTTACGGCTACACCTTC.

This clonotype appeared a few times. This chain connects TRBV7-9 to TRBJ2-3; D may be TRBD1 or TRBD2 (5 bases each). The V gene lost 2 bases and the J gene lost 2 bases, with 11 bases spanning the gap. Germline V gives CDR1 SEHNR, CDR2 FQNEAQ (reference sequence). CDR3 length equals 15 residues. In DNA form, the CDR3 reads TGTGCCAGCAGCTTAAGGGACGGATACACAGATACGCAGTATTTT. Translating gives CASSLRDGYTDTQYF. Drawing the rest from reference TRBV7-9 and TRBJ2-3, the complete variable domain is DTGVSQNPRHKITKRGQNVTFRCDPISEHNRLYWYRQTLGQGPEFLTYFQNEAQLEKSRLLSDRFSAERPKGSFSTLEIQRTEQGDSAMYLCASSLRDGYTDTQYFGPGTRLTVL.

This chain links TRBV7-8 with TRBJ2-7; 7 bases are a match to TRBD2. V lost 5 bases, J lost 2 bases, and 9 bases stayed unmatched. This CDR3 has 15 amino acids. Germline CDR1 and CDR2: SGHVS and FQNEAQ. The CDR3, as DNA: TGTGCCAGCAGCCCGGTGGGGGGGTGGGCCTACGAGCAGTACTTC. Amino acids: CASSPVGGWAYEQYF.

The V gene is TRBV11-2, the J gene TRBJ2-5; the D gene is possibly TRBD2 (5 bases). The germline gives CDR1 SGHAT, CDR2 FQNNGV. The CDR3 has 14 residues. The germline V and J ends were trimmed by 5 bases and 4 bases, with 14 bases remaining between them. CDR3 nucleotide sequence: TGTGCCAGCAGCCCCAATCGGGGTGGAGAGACCCAGTACTTC. Protein product: CASSPNRGGETQYF.

The chain joins TRBV19 to TRBJ2-1; 11 positions match TRBD2. V lost 6 bases and J lost 8; bases outside the gene matches: 6. Germline V gene lookup returns CDR1 LNHDA and CDR2 SQIVND (reference sequence). CDR3 length: 14 residues. The CDR3 region has the DNA TGTGCCAGTAGAGTAGCGGGGGGGCCCTATGAGCAGTTCTTC. The encoded protein is CASRVAGGPYEQFF.

This clonotype is a singleton in its sample. The genes are TRBV29-1 and TRBJ1-1; TRBD1 agrees at 11 bases. The V segment lost 6 bases and the J segment 4 bases; nucleotides outside the gene matches: 7. Per germline, CDR1 SQVTM and CDR2 ANQGSEA. The CDR3 is 14 residues long. CDR3 protein: CSVAKGTGGTEAFF. The CDR3 nucleotides are TGCAGCGTCGCGAAAGGGACAGGGGGCACTGAAGCTTTCTTT.

This chain links TRBV5-1 with TRBJ2-2, with D uncertain. The ends were cut back, 0 bases at V and 4 bases at J, with 16 bases in the middle. Looked up from germline, CDR1 is SGHRS and CDR2 is YFSETQ. This CDR3 comprises 17 residues. In nucleotides, the CDR3 is TGCGCCAGCAGCTTGGTTCCCAGAGACACCTCCACCGGGGAGCTGTTTTTT. It translates to CASSLVPRDTSTGELFF. Drawing the rest from reference TRBV5-1 and TRBJ2-2, the complete variable domain is KAGVTQTPRYLIKTRGQQVTLSCSPISGHRSVSWYQQTPGQGLQFLFEYFSETQRNKGNFPGRFSGRQFSNSRSEMNVSTLELGDSALYLCASSLVPRDTSTGELFFGEGSRLTVL.

The sample holds a few counts of this clonotype. The gene calls are TRBV12-3 or TRBV12-4 and TRBJ2-7; TRBD1 agrees at 10 bases. The CDR3 is 15 residues long. Trimming took 8 bases from V and 3 from J; bases not matched to a gene: 10. The CDR3 reads CASAAGGTGVYEQYF. CDR3 DNA: TGTGCCAGCGCCGCTGGAGGGACAGGGGTCTACGAGCAGTACTTC.

This clonotype was picked up many times. The rearrangement links TRBV29-1 to TRBJ2-1; 12 bases line up with TRBD2. The V and J ends lost 4 bases and 7 bases, in that order; junction bases with no gene match: 5. Germline CDR1 and CDR2: SQVTM and ANQGSEA. The CDR3 is 14 residues long. The chain's CDR3 is CSVGPSGRGNEQFF. The CDR3 coding sequence is TGCAGCGTTGGCCCTAGCGGGAGGGGGAATGAGCAGTTCTTC.

The gene calls are TRBV7-2 and TRBJ2-5; a possible D gene is TRBD2 (5 bases). The CDR3 has 14 amino acids. Trimming took 2 bases from V and 6 from J, leaving 13 bases between them. The germline CDR1 and CDR2 sequences are SGHTA and FQGNSA. The CDR3 DNA sequence: TGTGCCAGCAGCTTAAAGGTTAGCGTGAAGACCCAGTACTTC. It encodes CASSLKVSVKTQYF.

This clonotype was seen a handful of times. This chain uses TRBV5-5 with TRBJ2-7, with D hard to call. The CDR3 length is 14 residues. Germline CDR1 SGHKS, CDR2 YYEKEE (reference sequence). V was shortened by 0 bases and J by 5 bases, with 12 bases between the two germline ends. CDR3 sequence reads: CASSLVAFGNEQYF. The CDR3, as DNA: TGTGCCAGCAGCTTGGTAGCATTTGGGAACGAGCAGTACTTC.

This clonotype was recorded at least ten times. The CDR3 nucleotides read TGCGCCAGCAGCTCTCACTCCTACGAGCAGTACTTC. The encoded protein is CASSSHSYEQYF. The chain recombines TRBV5-1 with TRBJ2-7; the D is unclear. V lost 3 bases, J lost 0 bases, and 4 bases lay in between. The CDR3 is made up of 12 amino acids. Germline V gene lookup returns CDR1 SGHRS and CDR2 YFSETQ. Full variable domain (outside the CDR3, taken from reference TRBV5-1 and TRBJ2-7): KAGVTQTPRYLIKTRGQQVTLSCSPISGHRSVSWYQQTPGQGLQFLFEYFSETQRNKGNFPGRFSGRQFSNSRSEMNVSTLELGDSALYLCASSSHSYEQYFGPGTRLTVT.

The chain links TRBV5-6 to TRBJ2-7; possibly TRBD2 for D (6 bases). The CDR3 sequence is 15 residues long. The germline V gene has CDR1 SGHDT and CDR2 YYEEEE. Trimming left V 4 bases short and J 4 bases short, with 18 bases between. This chain's CDR3 is CASSGGTHQVYEQYF. CDR3 DNA sequence: TGTGCCAGCAGCGGGGGGACCCATCAGGTTTACGAGCAGTACTTC.